This T cell receptor beta chain was captured in a study of cytomegalovirus exposure and HLA in healthy donors. Study-wide results and caveats: The authors excluded some V segments, including TRBV6-2 and TRBV6-3, as indistinguishable. HLA allele associations emerged for around 15,000 TCR beta sequences in a later analysis, at 0.05 false discovery rate.

V shed 3 bases, J shed 3 bases, and the junction held 8 bases outside the gene matches. Germline V gives CDR1 SGDLS, CDR2 YYNGEE. CDR3 size: 16 residues. A multiplex PCR was run with 60 Vbeta primers and 13 Jbeta primers. The repertoire was sequenced with immunoSEQ multiplex PCR; TCRdb's copy has only in-frame clones and lacks some. The profile shows approximately 77,000 clones, about 71% of them singletons. On this clone itself: Antigen: not known.

The chain uses TRBV9 and TRBJ1-4, with 7 bases that match TRBD1. The receptor was derived from a woman aged 40 to 55 in good health and CMV-seronegative. Sequencing input: PBMCs. DNA for the CDR3: TGTGCCAGCAGCGGACCCAGACAGGGTTCTAATGAAAAACTGTTTTTT. It is translated as CASSGPRQGSNEKLFF.